This T cell receptor (beta chain) emerged from a study of cytomegalovirus exposure and HLA in healthy donors. Study as a whole: The use of the same platform for the 100 to 150 validation repertoires and the approximately 730 first-cohort repertoires was reported by a later analysis. General study points: Altogether, around 160 TCR beta chains were recorded as cytomegalovirus-associated. In the approximately 120 validation repertoires, a later analysis found that first-cohort TCR clusters tended to co-occur.

CDR3 length: 13 residues. Germline V gene sequence: CDR1 SQVTM, CDR2 ANQGSEA. Trimming left V 8 bases short and J 2 bases short, with 16 bases between. Profiling relied on immunoSEQ multiplex PCR, and the TCRdb table lists in-frame clones only, not all of them. Here the sample spans 300,000 to 400,000 clones, roughly 85% being singletons. Note on this clone: What it binds is unknown.

The chain has TRBV29-1 and TRBJ2-7, with TRBD1 as a possible D gene (6 bases). This clonotype was sampled from a woman between 18 and 30 years old in good health and CMV-seronegative. The sample was PBMCs. CDR3 loop: CSIDPTGTYEQYF. CDR3 DNA: TGCAGCATCGACCCGACAGGAACCTACGAGCAGTACTTC.